A single TCR beta chain is shown here with its context. V lost 7 bases and J lost 4, with 12 bases in between. The CDR3 loop spans 13 amino acids. The germline V gene encodes CDR1 KGHDR and CDR2 SFDVKD. These data belong to a study of blood T cell repertoires in COVID-19. TCRdb keeps only in-frame clones here, not all; method: immunoSEQ multiplex PCR. The sample holds under 250,000 clones; about 86% are singletons and the top ten take approximately 9%. The V call is TRBV24-1, the J call TRBJ1-1; TRBD1 is a possible D gene (6 bases). This sequence was found in a man in his forties or fifties with active or convalescent COVID-19. Material: peripheral blood. The DNA of the CDR3 is TGTGCCACCAGCCCAAAAGGGGGCACTGAAGCTTTCTTT. Translated, it gives CATSPKGGTEAFF.